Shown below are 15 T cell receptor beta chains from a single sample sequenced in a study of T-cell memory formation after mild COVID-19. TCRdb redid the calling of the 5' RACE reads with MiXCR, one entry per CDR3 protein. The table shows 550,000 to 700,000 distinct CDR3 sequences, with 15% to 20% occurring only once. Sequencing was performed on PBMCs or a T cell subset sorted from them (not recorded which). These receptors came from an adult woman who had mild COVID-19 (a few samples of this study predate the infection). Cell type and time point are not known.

In DNA, the CDR3 is TGTGCCAGCAGTGAGGGGCCCTTGGTTATCTATTTCTTC. Protein product: CASSEGPLVIYFF. The rearrangement links TRBV2 to TRBJ2-1; the D gene is possibly TRBD1 (5 bases). V lost 3 bases and J 16 bases, leaving 19 bases between the germline ends. Germline assignment: CDR1 SNHLY and CDR2 FYNNEI. This CDR3 comprises 13 residues.

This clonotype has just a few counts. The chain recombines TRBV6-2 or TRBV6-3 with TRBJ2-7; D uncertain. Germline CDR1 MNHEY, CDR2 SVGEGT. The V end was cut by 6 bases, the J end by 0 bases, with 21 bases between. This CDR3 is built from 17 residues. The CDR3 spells CASSSQRLRNSSYEQYF. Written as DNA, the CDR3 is TGTGCCAGCAGCTCCCAGCGTTTGCGTAATAGCTCCTACGAGCAGTACTTC.

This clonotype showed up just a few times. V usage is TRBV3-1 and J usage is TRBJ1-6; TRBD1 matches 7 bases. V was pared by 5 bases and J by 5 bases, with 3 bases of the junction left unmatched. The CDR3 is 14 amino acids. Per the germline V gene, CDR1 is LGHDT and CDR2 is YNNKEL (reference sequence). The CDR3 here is CASSTGTDNSPLHF. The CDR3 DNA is TGTGCCAGCAGCACCGGGACAGATAATTCACCCCTCCACTTT.

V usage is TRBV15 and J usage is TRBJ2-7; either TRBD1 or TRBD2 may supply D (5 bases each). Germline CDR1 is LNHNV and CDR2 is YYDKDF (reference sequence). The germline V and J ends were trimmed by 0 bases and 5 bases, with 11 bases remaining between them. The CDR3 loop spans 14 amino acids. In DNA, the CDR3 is TGTGCCACCAGCAGAGACGAGGGGAGAGACGAGCAGTACTTC. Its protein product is CATSRDEGRDEQYF.

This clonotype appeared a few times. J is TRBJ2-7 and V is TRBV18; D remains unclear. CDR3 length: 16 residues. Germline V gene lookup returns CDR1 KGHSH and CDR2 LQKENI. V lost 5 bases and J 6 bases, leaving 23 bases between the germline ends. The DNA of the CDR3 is TGTGCCAGCTCATCATTGGGTTCTGCATCGACAACCGAGCAGTACTTC. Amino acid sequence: CASSSLGSASTTEQYF.

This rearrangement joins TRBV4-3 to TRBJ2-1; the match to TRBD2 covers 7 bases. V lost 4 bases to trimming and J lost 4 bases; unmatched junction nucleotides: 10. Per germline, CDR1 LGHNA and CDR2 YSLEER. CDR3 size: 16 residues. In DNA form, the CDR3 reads TGCGCCAGCAGCCTTAGAATAGCGGGTGTTTACAATGAGCAGTTCTTC. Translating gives CASSLRIAGVYNEQFF.

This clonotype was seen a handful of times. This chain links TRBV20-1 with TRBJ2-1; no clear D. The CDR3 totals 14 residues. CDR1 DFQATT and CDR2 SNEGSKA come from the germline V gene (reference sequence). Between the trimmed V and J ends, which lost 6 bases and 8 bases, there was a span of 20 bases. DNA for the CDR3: TGCAGTGCCCCGGACCCCCGGCCTGGGCATGAGCAGTTCTTC. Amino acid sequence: CSAPDPRPGHEQFF.

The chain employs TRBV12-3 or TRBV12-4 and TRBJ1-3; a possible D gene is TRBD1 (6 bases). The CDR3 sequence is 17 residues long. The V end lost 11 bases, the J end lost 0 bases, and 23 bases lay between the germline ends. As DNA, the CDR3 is TGTGCCGCTAGGGGGGCCCTAGCGTTCCCCTCTGGAAACACCATATATTTT. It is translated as CAARGALAFPSGNTIYF.

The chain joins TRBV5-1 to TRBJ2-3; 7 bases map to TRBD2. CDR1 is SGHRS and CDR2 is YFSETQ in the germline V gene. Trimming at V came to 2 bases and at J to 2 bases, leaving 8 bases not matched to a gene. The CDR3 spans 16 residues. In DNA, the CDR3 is TGCGCCAGCAGCTTTACCGCGGGGGAATACACAGATACGCAGTATTTT. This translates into CASSFTAGEYTDTQYF.

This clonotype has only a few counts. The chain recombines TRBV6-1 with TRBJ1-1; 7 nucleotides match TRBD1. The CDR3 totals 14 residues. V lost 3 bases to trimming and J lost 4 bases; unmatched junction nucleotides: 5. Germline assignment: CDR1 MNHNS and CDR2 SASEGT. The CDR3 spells CASSDKGAITEAFF. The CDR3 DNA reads TGTGCCAGCAGTGACAAGGGGGCGATCACTGAAGCTTTCTTT.

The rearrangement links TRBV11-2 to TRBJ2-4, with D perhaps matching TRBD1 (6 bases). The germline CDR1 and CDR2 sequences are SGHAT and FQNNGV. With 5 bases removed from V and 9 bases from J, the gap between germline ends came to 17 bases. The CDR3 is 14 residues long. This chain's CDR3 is CASSAVGGPAIQYF. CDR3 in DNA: TGTGCCAGCAGCGCAGTAGGGGGACCCGCCATTCAGTACTTC.

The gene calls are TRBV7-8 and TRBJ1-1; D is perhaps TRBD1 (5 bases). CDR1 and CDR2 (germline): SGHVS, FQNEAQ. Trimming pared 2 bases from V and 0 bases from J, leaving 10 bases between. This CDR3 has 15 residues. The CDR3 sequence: CASSLKRGLNTEAFF. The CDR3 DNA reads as TGTGCCAGCAGCTTAAAGCGGGGGTTGAACACTGAAGCTTTCTTT.

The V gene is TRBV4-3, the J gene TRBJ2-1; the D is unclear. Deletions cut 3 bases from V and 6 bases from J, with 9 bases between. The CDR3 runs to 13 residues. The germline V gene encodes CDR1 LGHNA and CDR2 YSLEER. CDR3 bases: TGCGCCAGCAGCCACCCCAAAAGCAATGAGCAGTTCTTC. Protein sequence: CASSHPKSNEQFF.

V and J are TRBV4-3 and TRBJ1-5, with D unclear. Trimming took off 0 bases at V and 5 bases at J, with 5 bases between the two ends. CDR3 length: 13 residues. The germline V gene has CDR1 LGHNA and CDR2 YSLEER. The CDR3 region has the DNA TGCGCCAGCAGCCAAGAGTCCGATCAGCCCCAGCATTTT. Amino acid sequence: CASSQESDQPQHF.

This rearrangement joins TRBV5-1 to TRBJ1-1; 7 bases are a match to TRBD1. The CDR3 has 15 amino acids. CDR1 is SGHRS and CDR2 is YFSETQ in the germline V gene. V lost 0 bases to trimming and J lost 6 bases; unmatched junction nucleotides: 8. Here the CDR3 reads CASSLVGQERAEAFF. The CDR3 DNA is TGCGCCAGCAGCTTGGTCGGACAGGAAAGAGCTGAAGCTTTCTTT. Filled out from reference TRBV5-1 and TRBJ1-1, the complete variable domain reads KAGVTQTPRYLIKTRGQQVTLSCSPISGHRSVSWYQQTPGQGLQFLFEYFSETQRNKGNFPGRFSGRQFSNSRSEMNVSTLELGDSALYLCASSLVGQERAEAFFGQGTRLTVV.